This note documents a single T cell receptor (beta chain) sequence. It has no known antigen specificity. Base qualities are missing; no much larger clone stands one base away. TCRbeta CDR3 regions were amplified from genomic DNA using the immunoSEQ Assay, a bias-controlled multiplex PCR. As for how the authors treated the data: Nucleated cell counts per sample were estimated from amplification of reference gene primers within the assay. To quantify the absolute abundance of each unique TCRbeta CDR3 rearrangement, sequence reads were collapsed and filtered. For each sample, productive Simpson clonality was calculated as the square root of Simpson's diversity index over productive rearrangements. The table was pulled from immuneACCESS by TCRdb, which kept in-frame rearrangements only. Such tables lose some clones; where checked, under half of the loss comes from unresolved V genes, and the rest has no known cause. V and J calls and clone size follow that table, whereas D and trimming were derived from the DNA. Counted in this sample were about 200,000 clones; 86% of them appeared once. Of the sample, roughly 2.4% falls within the top ten clones.

The collaborating institutions used their own protocols to collect whole blood in K2EDTA tubes. For TCRbeta analysis, collaborators shipped samples as frozen whole blood, isolated PBMCs, or DNA extracted from either of those sample types. These data belong to a study of blood T cell repertoires in COVID-19 (dated by TCRdb to 2020 to 2022). Context from the whole study: Samples covering the acute and convalescent phases of COVID-19 were provided by collaborators in the United States, Italy and Spain. The samples were drawn from the first 160 participants of the ongoing ImmuneRACE study and from over a thousand subjects provided by 6 global collaborators. HLA class I and class II types, where available, came from metadata supplied by the sample provider rather than from assay-based typing. The sample metadata nearly always contained a de-identified subject ID, COVID-19 status, age in years and sex. The prospective study material was composed of cDNA or gDNA derived from T cells, B-cell-depleted T cells, or PBMCs. Subjects who had been exposed to COVID-19, were actively infected with it, or had recovered from it provided the deeply sampled blood TCRbeta repertoires that made up the dataset. The repertoires were made available in a free public database intended to serve as a resource for research on the immune response to SARS-CoV-2.

Including the terminal cysteine and phenylalanine, the CDR3 comprises 15 residues. Only CDR3 DNA remains: 45 bases, in frame from the first base. The germline V gene supplies CDR1 SGHTA and CDR2 FQGNSA. Trimming takes 7 bases from V and 2 bases from J, and the germline ends sit 17 bases apart. Overall results and qualifications from the work: Clinical and demographic metadata were provided uncurated, with the amount varying by source and participant.

Sequencing used peripheral blood. The sequence is built from TRBV7-2 and TRBJ2-5; the D gene is possibly TRBD1, with 6 bases matching. This sequence was found in a woman aged 45-59 years with acute or convalescent COVID-19. The DNA sequence is TGTGCCAGCACAGCACAGGGTACCCCGCAAGAGACCCAGTACTTC. The encoded protein is CASTAQGTPQETQYF.